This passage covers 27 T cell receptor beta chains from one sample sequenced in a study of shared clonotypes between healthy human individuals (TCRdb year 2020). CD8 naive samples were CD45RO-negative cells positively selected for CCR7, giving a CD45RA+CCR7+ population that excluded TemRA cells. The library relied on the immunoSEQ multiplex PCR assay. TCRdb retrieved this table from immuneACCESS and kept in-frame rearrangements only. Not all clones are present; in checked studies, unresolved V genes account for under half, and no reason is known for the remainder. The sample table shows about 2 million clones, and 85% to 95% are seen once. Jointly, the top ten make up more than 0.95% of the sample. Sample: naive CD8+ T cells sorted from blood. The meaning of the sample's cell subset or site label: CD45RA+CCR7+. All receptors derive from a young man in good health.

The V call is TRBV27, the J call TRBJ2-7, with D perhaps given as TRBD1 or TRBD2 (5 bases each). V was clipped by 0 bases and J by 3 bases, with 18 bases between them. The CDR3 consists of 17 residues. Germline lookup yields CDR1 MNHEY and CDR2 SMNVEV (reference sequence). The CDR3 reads CASSLSLLRDPHYEQYF. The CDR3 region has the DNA TGTGCCAGCAGTTTATCGCTCCTCCGGGACCCACACTACGAGCAGTACTTC.

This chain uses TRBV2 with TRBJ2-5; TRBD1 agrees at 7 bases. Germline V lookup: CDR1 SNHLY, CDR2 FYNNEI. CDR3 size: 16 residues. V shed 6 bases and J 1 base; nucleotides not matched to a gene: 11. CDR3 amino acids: CASSPWVGGFQETQYF. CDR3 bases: TGTGCCAGCAGCCCATGGGTAGGGGGCTTCCAAGAGACCCAGTACTTC.

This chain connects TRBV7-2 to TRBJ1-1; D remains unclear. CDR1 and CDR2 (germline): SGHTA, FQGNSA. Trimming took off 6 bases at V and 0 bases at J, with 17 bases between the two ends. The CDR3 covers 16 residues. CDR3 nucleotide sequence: TGTGCCAGCAGTCCGCCCGGGGTACTGATGAACACTGAAGCTTTCTTT. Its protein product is CASSPPGVLMNTEAFF.

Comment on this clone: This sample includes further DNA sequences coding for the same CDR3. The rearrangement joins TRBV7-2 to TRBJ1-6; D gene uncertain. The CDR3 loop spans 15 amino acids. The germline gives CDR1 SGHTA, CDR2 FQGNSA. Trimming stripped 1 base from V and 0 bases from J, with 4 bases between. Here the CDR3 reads CASSLESSYNSPLHF. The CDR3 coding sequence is TGTGCCAGCAGCTTAGAGAGCTCCTATAATTCACCCCTCCACTTT.

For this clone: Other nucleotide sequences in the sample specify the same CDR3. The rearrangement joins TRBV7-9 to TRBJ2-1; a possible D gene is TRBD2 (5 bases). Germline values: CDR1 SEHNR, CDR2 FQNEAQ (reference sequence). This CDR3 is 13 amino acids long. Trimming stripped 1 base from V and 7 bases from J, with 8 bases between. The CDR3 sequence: CASSLGGLNEQFF. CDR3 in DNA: TGTGCCAGCAGCTTAGGAGGGTTGAATGAGCAGTTCTTC.

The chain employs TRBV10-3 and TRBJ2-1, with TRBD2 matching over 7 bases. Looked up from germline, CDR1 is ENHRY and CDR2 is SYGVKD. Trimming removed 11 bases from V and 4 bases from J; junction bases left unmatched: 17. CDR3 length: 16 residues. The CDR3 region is CASMGKSGDPYNEQFF. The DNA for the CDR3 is TGTGCCTCGATGGGGAAGAGCGGGGACCCTTACAATGAGCAGTTCTTC.

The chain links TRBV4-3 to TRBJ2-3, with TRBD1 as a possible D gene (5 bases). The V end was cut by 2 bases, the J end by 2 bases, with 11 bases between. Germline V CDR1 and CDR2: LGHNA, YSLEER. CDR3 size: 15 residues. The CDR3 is CASSQLAGLTDTQYF. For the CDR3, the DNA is TGCGCCAGCAGCCAATTGGCAGGGCTCACAGATACGCAGTATTTT.

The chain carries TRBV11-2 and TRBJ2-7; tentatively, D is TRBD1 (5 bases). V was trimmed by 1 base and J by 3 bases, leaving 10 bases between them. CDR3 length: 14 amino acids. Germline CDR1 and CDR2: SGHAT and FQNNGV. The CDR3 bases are TGTGCCAGCAGCTTAGGTTCAGGGTACTACGAGCAGTACTTC. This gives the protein CASSLGSGYYEQYF.

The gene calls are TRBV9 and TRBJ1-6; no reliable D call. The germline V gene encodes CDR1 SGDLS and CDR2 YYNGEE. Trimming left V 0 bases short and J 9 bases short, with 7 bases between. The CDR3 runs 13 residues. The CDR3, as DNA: TGTGCCAGCAGCGTAGGAATGGGTTCACCCCTCCACTTT. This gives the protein CASSVGMGSPLHF. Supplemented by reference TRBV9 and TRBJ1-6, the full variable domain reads DSGVTQTPKHLITATGQRVTLRCSPRSGDLSVYWYQQSLDQGLQFLIQYYNGEERAKGNILERFSAQQFPDLHSELNLSSLELGDSALYFCASSVGMGSPLHFGNGTRLTVT.

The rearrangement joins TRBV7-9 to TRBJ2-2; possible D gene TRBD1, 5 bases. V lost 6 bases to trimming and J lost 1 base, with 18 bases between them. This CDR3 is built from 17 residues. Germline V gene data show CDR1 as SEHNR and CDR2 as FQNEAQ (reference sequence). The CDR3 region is CASRGSEDRWNTGELFF. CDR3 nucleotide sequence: TGTGCCAGCAGGGGTAGTGAAGACAGATGGAACACCGGGGAGCTGTTTTTT.

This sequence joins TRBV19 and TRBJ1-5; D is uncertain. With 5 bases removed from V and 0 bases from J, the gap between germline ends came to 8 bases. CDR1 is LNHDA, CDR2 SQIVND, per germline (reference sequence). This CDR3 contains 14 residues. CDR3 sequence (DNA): TGTGCCAGTAGTGTGGACGGTAGCAATCAGCCCCAGCATTTT. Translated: CASSVDGSNQPQHF.

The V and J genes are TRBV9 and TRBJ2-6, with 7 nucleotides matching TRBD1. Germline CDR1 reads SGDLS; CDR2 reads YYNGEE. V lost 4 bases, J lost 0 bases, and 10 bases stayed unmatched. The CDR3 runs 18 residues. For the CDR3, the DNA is TGTGCCAGCAGCCCTTGGGACAGCGCACTCTCTGGGGCCAACGTCCTGACTTTC. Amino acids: CASSPWDSALSGANVLTF.

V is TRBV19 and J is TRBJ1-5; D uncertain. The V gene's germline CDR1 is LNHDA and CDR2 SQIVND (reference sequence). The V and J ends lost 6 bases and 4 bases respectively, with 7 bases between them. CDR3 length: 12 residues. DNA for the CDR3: TGTGCCAGTAGCCATCCGAATCAGCCCCAGCATTTT. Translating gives CASSHPNQPQHF.

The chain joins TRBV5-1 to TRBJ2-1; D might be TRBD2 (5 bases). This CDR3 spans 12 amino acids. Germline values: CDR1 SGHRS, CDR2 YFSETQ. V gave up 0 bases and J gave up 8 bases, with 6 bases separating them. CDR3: CASSLERDEQFF. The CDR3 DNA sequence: TGCGCCAGCAGCTTGGAGAGGGATGAGCAGTTCTTC.

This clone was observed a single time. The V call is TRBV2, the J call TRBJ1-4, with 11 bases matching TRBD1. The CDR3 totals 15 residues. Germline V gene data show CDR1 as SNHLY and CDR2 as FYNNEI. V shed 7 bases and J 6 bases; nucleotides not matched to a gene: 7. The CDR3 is CASNSGTGGYEKLFF. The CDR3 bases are TGTGCCAGCAACTCCGGGACAGGGGGGTATGAAAAACTGTTTTTT.

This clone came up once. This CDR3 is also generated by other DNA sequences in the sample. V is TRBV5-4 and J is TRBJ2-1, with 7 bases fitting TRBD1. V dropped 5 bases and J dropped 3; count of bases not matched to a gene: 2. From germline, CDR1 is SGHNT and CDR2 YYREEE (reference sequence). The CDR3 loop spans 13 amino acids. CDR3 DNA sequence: TGTGCCAGCAGTCGGGACAGCTACAATGAGCAGTTCTTC. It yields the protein CASSRDSYNEQFF.

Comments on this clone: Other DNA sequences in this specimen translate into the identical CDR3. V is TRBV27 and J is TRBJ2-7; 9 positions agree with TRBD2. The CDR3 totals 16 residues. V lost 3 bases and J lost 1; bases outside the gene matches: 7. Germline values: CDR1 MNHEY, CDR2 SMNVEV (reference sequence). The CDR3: CASSFSSGSLSYEQYF. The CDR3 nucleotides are TGTGCCAGCAGTTTCAGTAGCGGGAGTTTGTCCTACGAGCAGTACTTC.

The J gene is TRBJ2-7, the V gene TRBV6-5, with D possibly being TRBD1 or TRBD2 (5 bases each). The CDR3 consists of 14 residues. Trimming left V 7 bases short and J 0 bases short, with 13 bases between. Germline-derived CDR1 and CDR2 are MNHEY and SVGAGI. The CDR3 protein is CASMFLGTSYEQYF. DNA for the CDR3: TGTGCCAGCATGTTTCTCGGGACCTCCTACGAGCAGTACTTC.

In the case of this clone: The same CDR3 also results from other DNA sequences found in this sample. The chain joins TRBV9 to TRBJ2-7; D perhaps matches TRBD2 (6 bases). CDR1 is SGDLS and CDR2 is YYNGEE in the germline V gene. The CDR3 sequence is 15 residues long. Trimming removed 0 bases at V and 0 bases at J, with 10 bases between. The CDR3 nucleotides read TGTGCCAGCAGCGTAGTGGCGGGGAGCTCCTACGAGCAGTACTTC. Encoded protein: CASSVVAGSSYEQYF.

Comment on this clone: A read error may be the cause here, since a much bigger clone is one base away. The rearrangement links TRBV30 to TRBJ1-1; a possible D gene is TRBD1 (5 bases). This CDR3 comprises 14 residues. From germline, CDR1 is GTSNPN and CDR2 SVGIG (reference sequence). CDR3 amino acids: CAWTRQSSNAEAFF. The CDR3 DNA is TGTGCCTGGACCCGACAGTCCTCGAACGCTGAAGCTTTCTTT.

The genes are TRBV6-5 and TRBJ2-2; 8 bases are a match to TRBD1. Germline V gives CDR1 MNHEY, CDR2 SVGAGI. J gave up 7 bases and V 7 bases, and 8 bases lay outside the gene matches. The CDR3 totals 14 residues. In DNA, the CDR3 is TGTGCCAGCACCCTAAGGACAGGGCTCGGGGAGCTGTTTTTT. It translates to CASTLRTGLGELFF.

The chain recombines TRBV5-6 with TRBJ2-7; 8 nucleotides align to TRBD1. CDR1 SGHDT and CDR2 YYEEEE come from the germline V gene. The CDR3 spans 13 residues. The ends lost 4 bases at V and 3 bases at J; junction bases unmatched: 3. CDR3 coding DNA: TGTGCCAGCAGCGCGGGACAGGTCTACGAGCAGTACTTC. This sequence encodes CASSAGQVYEQYF.

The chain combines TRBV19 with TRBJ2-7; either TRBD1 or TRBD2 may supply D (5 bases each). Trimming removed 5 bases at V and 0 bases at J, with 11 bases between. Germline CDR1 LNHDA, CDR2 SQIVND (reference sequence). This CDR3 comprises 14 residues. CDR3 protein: CASSSRDRSYEQYF. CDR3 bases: TGTGCCAGTAGTTCCCGGGACCGCTCCTACGAGCAGTACTTC. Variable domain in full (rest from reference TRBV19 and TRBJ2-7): DGGITQSPKYLFRKEGQNVTLSCEQNLNHDAMYWYRQDPGQGLRLIYYSQIVNDFQKGDIAEGYSVSREKKESFPLTVTSAQKNPTAFYLCASSSRDRSYEQYFGPGTRLTVT.

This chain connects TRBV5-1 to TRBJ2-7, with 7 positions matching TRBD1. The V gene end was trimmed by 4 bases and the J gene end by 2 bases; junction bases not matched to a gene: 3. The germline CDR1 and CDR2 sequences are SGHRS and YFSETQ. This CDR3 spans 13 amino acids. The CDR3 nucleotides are TGCGCCAGCAGCGCAACAGGGGCCTACGAGCAGTACTTC. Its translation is CASSATGAYEQYF.

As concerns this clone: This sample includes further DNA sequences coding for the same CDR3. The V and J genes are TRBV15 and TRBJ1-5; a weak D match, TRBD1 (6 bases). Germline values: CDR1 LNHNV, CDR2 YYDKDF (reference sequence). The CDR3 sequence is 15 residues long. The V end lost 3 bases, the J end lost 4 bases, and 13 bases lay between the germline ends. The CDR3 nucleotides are TGTGCCACCAGCAGGGGTATACAGGGAAATCAGCCCCAGCATTTT. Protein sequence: CATSRGIQGNQPQHF.

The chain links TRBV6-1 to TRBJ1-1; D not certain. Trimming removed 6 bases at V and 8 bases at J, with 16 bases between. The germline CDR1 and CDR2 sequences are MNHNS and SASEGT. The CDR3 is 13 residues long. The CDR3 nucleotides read TGTGCCAGCAGCCCCAGGAGGTGGGCGGAAGCTTTCTTT. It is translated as CASSPRRWAEAFF.

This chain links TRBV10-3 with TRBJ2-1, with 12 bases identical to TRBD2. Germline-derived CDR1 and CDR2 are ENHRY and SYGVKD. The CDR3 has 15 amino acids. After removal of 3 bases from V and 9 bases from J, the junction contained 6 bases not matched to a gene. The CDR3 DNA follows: TGTGCCATCAGTGACTCCCCTAGCGGGGGGGTTGAGCAGTTCTTC. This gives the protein CAISDSPSGGVEQFF.